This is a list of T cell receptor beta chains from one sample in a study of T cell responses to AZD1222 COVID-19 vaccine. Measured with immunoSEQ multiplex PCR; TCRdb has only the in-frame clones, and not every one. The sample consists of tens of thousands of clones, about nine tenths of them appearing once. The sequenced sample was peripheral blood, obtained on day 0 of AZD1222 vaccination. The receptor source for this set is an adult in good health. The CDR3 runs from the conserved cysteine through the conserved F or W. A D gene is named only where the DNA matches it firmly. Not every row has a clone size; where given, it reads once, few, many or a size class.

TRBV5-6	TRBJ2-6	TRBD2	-	TGTGCCAGCAGCTTAGCGGGGCCTGGGGCCAACGTCCTGACTTTC	CASSLAGPGANVLTF
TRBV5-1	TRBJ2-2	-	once	TGCGCCAGCAGCTTGGCCGCGGGGTACACCGGGGAGCTGTTTTTT	CASSLAAGYTGELFF
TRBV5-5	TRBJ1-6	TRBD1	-	TGTGCCAGCAGCTTCGCCACGACAGGGCTCGGTTCACCCCTCCACTTT	CASSFATTGLGSPLHF
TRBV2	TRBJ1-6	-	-	TGTGCCAGCAGTGAAGGGAATTCACCCCTCCACTTT	CASSEGNSPLHF
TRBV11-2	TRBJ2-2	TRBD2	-	TGTGCCAGCAGCACCAGACTAGCGGGAAACACCGGGGAGCTGTTTTTT	CASSTRLAGNTGELFF
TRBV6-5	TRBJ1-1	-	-	TGTGCCAGCAGGTCAGAACAGGGAAGAGCTTTCTTT	CASRSEQGRAFF
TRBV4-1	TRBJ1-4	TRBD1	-	TGCGCCAGCAGCCAAGAACCCACCCTCCAGACAGGGGGTGAAAAACTGTTTTTT	CASSQEPTLQTGGEKLFF
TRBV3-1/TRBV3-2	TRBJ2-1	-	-	TGTGCCAGCAGCCGGGGCACAGGGTCCTACAATGAGCAGTTCTTC	CASSRGTGSYNEQFF
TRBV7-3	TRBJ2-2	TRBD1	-	TGTGCCAGCAGCTCGCCAGGGGGCGGGGAGCTGTTTTTT	CASSSPGGGELFF
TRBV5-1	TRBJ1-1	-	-	TGCGCCAGCGGCTCAGGGGACACTGAAGCTTTCTTT	CASGSGDTEAFF
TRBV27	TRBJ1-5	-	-	TGTGCCAGTGCACTTGCAAATCAGCCCCAGCATTTT	CASALANQPQHF
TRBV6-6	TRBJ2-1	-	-	TGTGCCAGCAGTACTCGGACAGTCTACAATGAGCAGTTCTTC	CASSTRTVYNEQFF
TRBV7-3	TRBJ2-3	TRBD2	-	TGTGCCAGCAGCTTGGGAGCGGGGGCAGATACGCAGTATTTT	CASSLGAGADTQYF
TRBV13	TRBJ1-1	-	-	TGTGCCAGCAGCTATGCGATAGGCACTGAAGCTTTCTTT	CASSYAIGTEAFF
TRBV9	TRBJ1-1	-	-	TGTGCCAGCAGCGTAGGGGGTAGCACTGAAGCTTTCTTT	CASSVGGSTEAFF
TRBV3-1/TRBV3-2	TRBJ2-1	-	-	TGTGCCAGCAGCCAAGATACGGGTTACAATGAGCAGTTCTTC	CASSQDTGYNEQFF
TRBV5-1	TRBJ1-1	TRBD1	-	TGCGCCAGCAGTTCCGGGACAGACATGAACACTGAAGCTTTCTTT	CASSSGTDMNTEAFF
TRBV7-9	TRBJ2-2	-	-	TGTGCCAGCAGCTCCTACTTTCGAGGGGCGGTCGGGGAGCTGTTTTTT	CASSSYFRGAVGELFF
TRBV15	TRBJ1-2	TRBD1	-	TGTGCCACCAGCAGGGGGGGGACAGGGATGTATGGCTACACCTTC	CATSRGGTGMYGYTF
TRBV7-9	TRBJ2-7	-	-	TGTGCCAGCAGCTTAGCGTTGGCCTACGAGCAGTACTTC	CASSLALAYEQYF
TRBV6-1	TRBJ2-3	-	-	TGTGCCAGCAGTGAGTCGAATGCGGGCACAGATACGCAGTATTTT	CASSESNAGTDTQYF
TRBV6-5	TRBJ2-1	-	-	TGTGCCAGCAGTTACTCGGGGCGTTACAGTTACAATGAGCAGTTCTTC	CASSYSGRYSYNEQFF
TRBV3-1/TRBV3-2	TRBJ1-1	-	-	TGTGCCAGCAGCCTCAGGAGGGCTGGCACCCAGGTCGAAGCTTTCTTT	CASSLRRAGTQVEAFF
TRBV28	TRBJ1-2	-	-	TGTGCCAGCAGTACCCGGGGGGACTATGGCTACACCTTC	CASSTRGDYGYTF
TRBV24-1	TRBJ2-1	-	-	TGTGCCACCGGATTAGACCCAGACAATGAGCAGTTCTTC	CATGLDPDNEQFF
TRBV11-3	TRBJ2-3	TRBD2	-	TGTGCCAGCAGCGCGGGACTAGCGATGACGGGCACAGATACGCAGTATTTT	CASSAGLAMTGTDTQYF
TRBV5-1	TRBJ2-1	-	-	TGCGCCAGCAGCTTGGCTGTGGGAAACTACAATGAGCAGTTCTTC	CASSLAVGNYNEQFF
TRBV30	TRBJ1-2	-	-	TGTGCCTGGAGTGTAGAAGGGGCAGATGGCTACACCTTC	CAWSVEGADGYTF
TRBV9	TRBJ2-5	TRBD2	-	TGTGCCAGCAGCGTAGCCCCTGCGGGAGGAGAGACCCAGTACTTC	CASSVAPAGGETQYF
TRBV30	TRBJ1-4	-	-	TGTGGCTTGAAACGGGTAGGGGCGGATGAAAAACTGTTTTTT	CGLKRVGADEKLFF
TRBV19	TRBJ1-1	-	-	TGTGCCAGTAGTATTCGGGGTCACCTCACCATGGATGAAGCTTTCTTT	CASSIRGHLTMDEAFF
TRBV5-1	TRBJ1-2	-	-	TGCGCCAGCAGCCTCGGACTAAGGGATGGCTACACCTTC	CASSLGLRDGYTF
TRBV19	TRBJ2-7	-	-	TGTGCCAGTAGTATTAGTGGTGCAGGGGGACTCAGAAGTATCTACGAGCAGTACTTC	CASSISGAGGLRSIYEQYF
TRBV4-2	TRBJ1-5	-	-	TGTGCCAGCAGTCGGACACCCTATAGCAATCAGCCCCAGCATTTT	CASSRTPYSNQPQHF
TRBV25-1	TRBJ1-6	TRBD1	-	TGTGCCAGCATAAACCCGGGACAGAATAATTCACCCCTCCACTTT	CASINPGQNNSPLHF
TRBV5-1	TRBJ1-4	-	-	TGCGCCAGCAGCTCCGGGACAATTACAACTAATGAAAAACTGTTTTTT	CASSSGTITTNEKLFF
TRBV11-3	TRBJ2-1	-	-	TGTGCCAGCAGGGGGGGGCCCTACAATGAGCAGTTCTTC	CASRGGPYNEQFF
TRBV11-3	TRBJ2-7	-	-	TGTGCCAGCAGCCCCGGTAACCACGAGCAGTACTTC	CASSPGNHEQYF
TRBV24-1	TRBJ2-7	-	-	TGTGCCACCAGTGGTTGGGGCAGGGATTTTACCTACGAGCAGTACTTC	CATSGWGRDFTYEQYF
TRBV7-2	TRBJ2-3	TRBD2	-	TGTGCCAGCAGCTTATCTAGCGGGAGGGAAGATACGCAGTATTTT	CASSLSSGREDTQYF
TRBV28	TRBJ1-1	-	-	TGTGCCAGCAGTCTCTCGAATGGGGTTTACCGAGCTGAAGCTTTCTTT	CASSLSNGVYRAEAFF
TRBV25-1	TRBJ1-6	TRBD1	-	TGTGCCAGCGGACAGGGGAATTGGAATTCACCCCTCCACTTT	CASGQGNWNSPLHF
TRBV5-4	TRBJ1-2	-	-	TGTGCCAGCAGCCAAGACAGCAACTATGGCTACACCTTC	CASSQDSNYGYTF
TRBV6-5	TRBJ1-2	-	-	TGTGCCAGCAGTTACTCGGGTGATGGCTACACCTTC	CASSYSGDGYTF
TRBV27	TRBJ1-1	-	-	TGTGCCAGCAGTTTATCTAGTGGTGAAGCTTTCTTT	CASSLSSGEAFF
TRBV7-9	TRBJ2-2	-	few	TGTGCCAGCAGCGGCCTAAATGGGGGCGGGGAGCTGTTTTTT	CASSGLNGGGELFF
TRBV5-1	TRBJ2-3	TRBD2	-	TGCGCCAGCAGCTTGCGGACTAGCGGGACCAGCACAGATACGCAGTATTTT	CASSLRTSGTSTDTQYF
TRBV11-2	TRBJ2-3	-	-	TGTGCCAGCAGCCGGGGTCTGAATCCGGGACTCATCACAGATACGCAGTATTTT	CASSRGLNPGLITDTQYF
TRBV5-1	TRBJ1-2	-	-	TGCGCCAGCAGCTTTGCTGGATGGGAAGGCTACACCTTC	CASSFAGWEGYTF
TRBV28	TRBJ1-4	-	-	TGTGCCAGCGGCCCGTCGGGTGGAGGAGAAAAACTGTTTTTT	CASGPSGGGEKLFF
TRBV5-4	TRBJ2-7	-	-	TGTGCCAGCAGCTCCGGACAGAGCTACGAGCAGTACTTC	CASSSGQSYEQYF
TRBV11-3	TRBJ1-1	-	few	TGTGCCAGCAGCTTGATGGGGGTCCCGGACGCTTTCTTT	CASSLMGVPDAFF